What follows are 15 T cell receptor beta chains derived from one specimen sequenced in a study of human T cells and chemical hapten exposure. TCRdb reprocessed the RACE reads via MiXCR and lists one record per CDR3 protein. The sample contains some 99,000 distinct CDR3 sequences, roughly a tenth of which appear only once. Indicated time point: patch test 2, 6 weeks after DPC sensitization. This sample's treatment: therapeutic diphenylcyclopropenone sensitization with weekly scalp DPC. Sequenced material: whole blood, taken in connection with sensitization to the hapten diphenylcyclopropenone (DPC). Receptors were obtained from a woman aged 40 to 50 with alopecia areata. Some clones in this sample may be carry-over from other donors' samples.

This clonotype was counted ten times or more. This rearrangement joins TRBV7-2 to TRBJ1-2, with 9 bases fitting TRBD1. The CDR3 has 14 amino acids. The V gene's germline CDR1 is SGHTA and CDR2 FQGNSA. V lost 5 bases to trimming and J lost 5 bases; unmatched junction nucleotides: 6. The CDR3 DNA follows: TGTGCCAGCAGCCGGACAGGGGCGGAGTATGGCTACACCTTC. It is translated as CASSRTGAEYGYTF.

The CDR3 DNA sequence: TGTGCCAGTAGTTTTCCGCGGGCCCGAGGGAATGAGCAGTTCTTC. As protein: CASSFPRARGNEQFF. The chain has TRBV19 and TRBJ2-1; possible D gene TRBD2, 5 bases. This CDR3 is built from 15 residues. V gave up 5 bases and J gave up 7 bases, with 18 bases separating them. From germline, CDR1 is LNHDA and CDR2 SQIVND (reference sequence). The full variable domain, with the rest looked up from reference TRBV19 and TRBJ2-1, is DGGITQSPKYLFRKEGQNVTLSCEQNLNHDAMYWYRQDPGQGLRLIYYSQIVNDFQKGDIAEGYSVSREKKESFPLTVTSAQKNPTAFYLCASSFPRARGNEQFFGPGTRLTVL.

The chain has TRBV28 and TRBJ1-6; D gene unclear. This CDR3 region has 13 residues. Trimming removed 2 bases at V and 6 bases at J, with 5 bases between. Germline V gene lookup returns CDR1 MDHEN and CDR2 SYDVKM. In DNA, the CDR3 is TGTGCCAGCAGTTTAGACTTTAATTCACCCCTCCACTTT. Protein product: CASSLDFNSPLHF.

This clonotype appeared many times. The chain uses TRBV7-9 and TRBJ1-2; weak D call: TRBD1 (5 bases). The V end was cut by 5 bases, the J end by 4 bases, with 17 bases between. The V gene's germline CDR1 is SEHNR and CDR2 FQNEAQ (reference sequence). This CDR3 is 15 amino acids long. The CDR3, as DNA: TGTGCCAGCAGCCTTGGGGACCTACAAAGCTATGGCTACACCTTC. This gives the protein CASSLGDLQSYGYTF.

Only a few counts were recorded for this clonotype. V usage is TRBV27 and J usage is TRBJ1-5; D uncertain. V lost 1 base to trimming and J lost 5 bases, with 12 bases between them. Germline values: CDR1 MNHEY, CDR2 SMNVEV (reference sequence). CDR3 length: 15 residues. The CDR3 sequence: CASSLLGGAHQPQHF. The CDR3 DNA sequence: TGTGCCAGCAGTTTATTAGGCGGAGCCCATCAGCCCCAGCATTTT.

The chain recombines TRBV10-1 with TRBJ1-1; TRBD1 agrees at 9 bases. The CDR3 loop spans 14 amino acids. V dropped 3 bases and J dropped 9; count of bases not matched to a gene: 8. Germline V CDR1 and CDR2: WNHNN, SYGVQD (reference sequence). CDR3 in amino acids: CASSESGQGRKAFF. CDR3 sequence (DNA): TGCGCCAGCAGTGAATCCGGACAGGGGCGGAAAGCTTTCTTT.

This clonotype was counted a few times. The chain uses TRBV20-1 and TRBJ2-3; TRBD2 agrees at 12 bases. CDR1 is DFQATT and CDR2 is SNEGSKA in the germline V gene (reference sequence). The CDR3 is made up of 16 amino acids. J was trimmed by 3 bases and V by 0 bases; bases with no gene match: 4. The chain's CDR3 is CSARDPGTSGTDTQYF. The CDR3 region has the DNA TGCAGTGCTAGAGACCCCGGGACTAGCGGGACAGATACGCAGTATTTT.

This clonotype came up many times. V and J are TRBV6-6 and TRBJ1-5, with D hard to call. There are 14 residues in the CDR3. From germline, CDR1 is MNHNY and CDR2 SVGAGI (reference sequence). Trimming removed 4 bases from V and 3 bases from J, with 10 bases in between. The CDR3 nucleotides read TGTGCCAGCAGTTTCCGGAGCCTCAATCAGCCCCAGCATTTT. Encoded protein: CASSFRSLNQPQHF.

The J gene is TRBJ2-3, the V gene TRBV7-2; D may match TRBD1 or TRBD2 (5 bases each). CDR1 and CDR2 (germline): SGHTA, FQGNSA. The CDR3 totals 14 residues. V was cut by 3 bases and J by 2 bases, with 9 bases left in between. The CDR3 DNA follows: TGTGCCAGCAGCTTTGGGACCTACACAGATACGCAGTATTTT. Translated: CASSFGTYTDTQYF.

This clonotype was detected ten times or more. The rearrangement joins TRBV5-8 to TRBJ1-5, with D perhaps TRBD1 (5 bases). Trimming took off 6 bases at V and 5 bases at J, with 9 bases between the two ends. The CDR3 runs 12 residues. Germline V gives CDR1 SGHTS, CDR2 YDEGEE. DNA of the CDR3: TGTGCCAGCAAAGGGGTTGATCAGCCCCAGCATTTT. Amino acid sequence: CASKGVDQPQHF.

This clonotype has ten or more counts. The rearrangement links TRBV6-6 to TRBJ2-3; 8 bases match TRBD2. Per germline, CDR1 MNHNY and CDR2 SVGAGI (reference sequence). Germline trimming cut 4 bases from V and 5 bases from J; bases unmatched to any gene: 8. This CDR3 contains 15 residues. The CDR3 spells CASSSGGGIIDTQYF. In nucleotides, the CDR3 is TGTGCCAGCAGTTCGGGAGGGGGGATAATAGATACGCAGTATTTT.

CDR3 nucleotide sequence: TGTGCCAGCAGCTTAAGGGGAGCGGGACAGGGGTCGACTGAAGCTTTCTTT. As protein: CASSLRGAGQGSTEAFF. The chain links TRBV7-2 to TRBJ1-1; 10 bases agree with TRBD1. V lost 2 bases and J lost 5; bases outside the gene matches: 11. The length of the CDR3 is 17 residues. CDR1 is SGHTA and CDR2 is FQGNSA in the germline V gene.

This clonotype was seen repeatedly, ten times or more. The chain links TRBV9 to TRBJ2-1, with D perhaps TRBD2 (6 bases). Germline V gives CDR1 SGDLS, CDR2 YYNGEE. V shed 4 bases and J shed 0 bases, with 11 bases lying between them. The length of the CDR3 is 15 residues. In nucleotides, the CDR3 is TGTGCCAGCAGCCCCTGGAGGGGCTCCTACAATGAGCAGTTCTTC. Protein sequence: CASSPWRGSYNEQFF.

The V gene is TRBV25-1, the J gene TRBJ2-6; D gene ambiguous. V shed 2 bases and J shed 3 bases, with 8 bases lying between them. CDR3 size: 15 residues. Germline V gene sequence: CDR1 MGHDK, CDR2 SYGVNS. DNA for the CDR3: TGTGCCAGCAGTGAAATAAGTGTTGGGGCCAACGTCCTGACTTTC. This translates into CASSEISVGANVLTF. The full variable domain, completed using reference TRBV25-1 and TRBJ2-6, is EADIYQTPRYLVIGTGKKITLECSQTMGHDKMYWYQQDPGMELHLIHYSYGVNSTEKGDLSSESTVSRIRTEHFPLTLESARPSHTSQYLCASSEISVGANVLTFGAGSRLTVL.

This clonotype has more than one count but fewer than ten. Here the CDR3 reads CASSFPGELFF. Written as DNA, the CDR3 is TGTGCCAGCAGCTTCCCCGGGGAGCTGTTTTTT. This chain links TRBV11-2 with TRBJ2-2; no clear D gene. Trimming left V 3 bases short and J 6 bases short, with 2 bases between. The germline V gene has CDR1 SGHAT and CDR2 FQNNGV. The CDR3 runs to 11 residues.